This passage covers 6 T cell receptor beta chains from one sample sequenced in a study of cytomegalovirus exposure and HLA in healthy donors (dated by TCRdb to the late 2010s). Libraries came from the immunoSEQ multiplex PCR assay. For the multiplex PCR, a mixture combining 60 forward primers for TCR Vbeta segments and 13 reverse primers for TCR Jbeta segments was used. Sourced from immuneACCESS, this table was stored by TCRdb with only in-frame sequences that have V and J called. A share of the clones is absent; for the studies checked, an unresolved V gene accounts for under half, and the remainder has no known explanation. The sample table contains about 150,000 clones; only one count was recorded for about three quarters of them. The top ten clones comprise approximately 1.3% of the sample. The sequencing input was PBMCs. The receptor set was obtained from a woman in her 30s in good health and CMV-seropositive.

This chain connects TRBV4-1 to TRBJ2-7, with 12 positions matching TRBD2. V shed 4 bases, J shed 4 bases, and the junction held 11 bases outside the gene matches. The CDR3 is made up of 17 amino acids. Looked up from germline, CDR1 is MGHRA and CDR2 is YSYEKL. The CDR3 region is CASSRGGLAGGRYEQYF. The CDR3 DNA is TGCGCCAGCAGCCGAGGGGGACTAGCGGGCGGACGGTACGAGCAGTACTTC.

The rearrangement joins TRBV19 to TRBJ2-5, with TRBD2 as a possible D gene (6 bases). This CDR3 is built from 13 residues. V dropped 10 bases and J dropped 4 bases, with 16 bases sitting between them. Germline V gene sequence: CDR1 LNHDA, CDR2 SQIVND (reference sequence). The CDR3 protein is CATGWAGSETQYF. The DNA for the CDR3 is TGTGCCACCGGGTGGGCGGGGTCAGAGACCCAGTACTTC.

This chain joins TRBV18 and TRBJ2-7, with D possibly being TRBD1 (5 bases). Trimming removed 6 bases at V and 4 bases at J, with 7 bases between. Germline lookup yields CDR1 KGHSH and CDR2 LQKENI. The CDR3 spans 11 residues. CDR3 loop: CASSDNYEQYF. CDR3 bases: TGTGCCAGCTCGGACAATTACGAGCAGTACTTC.

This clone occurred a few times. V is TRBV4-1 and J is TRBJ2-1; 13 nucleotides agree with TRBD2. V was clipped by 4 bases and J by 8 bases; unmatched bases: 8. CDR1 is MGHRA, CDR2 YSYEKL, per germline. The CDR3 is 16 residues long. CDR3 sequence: CASSLRTSGRIDEQFF. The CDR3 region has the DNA TGCGCCAGCAGCCTCAGGACTAGCGGGAGAATCGATGAGCAGTTCTTC.

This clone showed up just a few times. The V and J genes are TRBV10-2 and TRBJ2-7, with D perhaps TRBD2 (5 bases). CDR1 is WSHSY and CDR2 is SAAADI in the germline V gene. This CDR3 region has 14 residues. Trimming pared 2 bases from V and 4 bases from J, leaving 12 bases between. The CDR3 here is CASSEEGLGYEQYF. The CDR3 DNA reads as TGCGCCAGCAGTGAGGAGGGCCTGGGGTACGAGCAGTACTTC.

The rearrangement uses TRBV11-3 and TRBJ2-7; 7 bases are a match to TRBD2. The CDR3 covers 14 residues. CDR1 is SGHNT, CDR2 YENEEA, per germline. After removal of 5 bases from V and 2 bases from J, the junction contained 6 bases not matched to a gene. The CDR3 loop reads CASSPLASPYEQYF. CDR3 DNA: TGTGCCAGCAGCCCACTAGCGTCTCCCTACGAGCAGTACTTC.